These T cell receptor beta chains were read from a single sample in a study of identical twins. TCRdb re-called the 5' RACE reads through MiXCR, storing one row per CDR3 protein. The sample contains about 790,000 distinct CDR3 sequences, about 20% of which appear only once. The same sample was also used in a study of T cells expressing NK-cell markers.

Sequenced material: PBMCs. The receptors shown here come from a woman aged 18-30 years in good health. CDR3s include the opening cysteine and the closing phenylalanine or tryptophan. The D gene is left open where the match is weak. Only part of the rows carry a size: once, few, many, or a class if the clone is expanded.

J	size	D	V	CDR3	DNA
TRBJ1-2	NA	NA	TRBV19	CASTSRTEANYGYTF	TGTGCCAGTACGTCCCGGACAGAAGCTAACTATGGCTACACCTTC
TRBJ1-4	NA	NA	TRBV29-1	CSVSPGGGSSEKLFF	TGCAGCGTCTCACCCGGGGGCGGAAGTAGTGAAAAACTGTTTTTT
TRBJ1-1	NA	TRBD1	TRBV10-3	CAISESLGGSEAFF	TGTGCCATCAGTGAGTCGTTAGGGGGCTCTGAAGCTTTCTTT
TRBJ2-2	NA	NA	TRBV7-6	CASSLGGLTARSTGELFF	TGTGCCAGCAGCTTAGGTGGATTGACAGCCCGGAGCACCGGGGAGCTGTTTTTT
TRBJ1-5	few	TRBD1	TRBV9	CASSVGPGQGFESNQPQHF	TGTGCCAGCAGCGTAGGACCCGGACAGGGATTCGAAAGCAATCAGCCCCAGCATTTT
TRBJ1-1	NA	TRBD1	TRBV9	CASTERDSSTEAFF	TGTGCCAGCACCGAAAGGGACAGTTCGACCGAAGCTTTCTTT
TRBJ2-3	few	NA	TRBV5-6	CASSFGYGTDTQYF	TGTGCCAGCAGCTTTGGTTATGGCACAGATACGCAGTATTTT
TRBJ1-1	NA	NA	TRBV6-1	CASTSEIGRTTEAFF	TGTGCCAGCACCTCTGAAATAGGGAGAACCACTGAAGCTTTCTTT
TRBJ2-7	few	TRBD1	TRBV29-1	CSVAILGTGAYEQYF	TGCAGCGTTGCAATCCTAGGGACAGGGGCCTACGAGCAGTACTTC
TRBJ2-7	few	NA	TRBV20-1	CSARDGPYEQYF	TGCAGTGCTAGAGACGGGCCCTACGAGCAGTACTTC
TRBJ2-5	few	NA	TRBV5-1	CASSSGLGNQETQYF	TGCGCCAGCAGCTCTGGCTTGGGGAACCAAGAGACCCAGTACTTC
TRBJ2-7	few	TRBD2	TRBV4-1	CASSQVAGQLSYEQYF	TGCGCCAGCAGCCAAGTAGCGGGGCAACTCTCCTACGAGCAGTACTTC
TRBJ2-1	few	NA	TRBV12-3/TRBV12-4	CASSNGLASSYNEQFF	TGTGCCAGCAGTAACGGACTGGCTAGCTCCTACAATGAGCAGTTCTTC
TRBJ2-7	NA	TRBD1	TRBV6-1	CASSDQGAPPEQYF	TGTGCCAGCAGTGACCAGGGGGCGCCTCCCGAGCAGTACTTC
TRBJ2-7	few	TRBD1	TRBV6-5	CASSYGLRDRINEQYF	TGTGCCAGCAGTTACGGGCTCCGGGACAGGATCAACGAGCAGTACTTC
TRBJ2-7	few	NA	TRBV20-1	CSAGARTHTYSYEQYF	TGCAGTGCTGGGGCCCGGACTCATACCTACTCCTACGAGCAGTACTTC
TRBJ2-1	NA	NA	TRBV7-9	CACTPGDEQFF	TGTGCCTGTACACCGGGGGATGAGCAGTTCTTC
TRBJ1-2	few	NA	TRBV20-1	CSASRSSGSAYYGYTF	TGCAGTGCTAGTCGATCGTCAGGGTCGGCCTACTATGGCTACACCTTC
TRBJ2-3	few	NA	TRBV20-1	CSAPLWGVLAQDTQYF	TGCAGTGCTCCCTTGTGGGGAGTGCTAGCGCAAGATACGCAGTATTTT
TRBJ1-2	NA	TRBD1	TRBV20-1	CSARPPGTGGYGYTF	TGCAGTGCTAGACCCCCCGGGACAGGGGGCTATGGCTACACCTTC
TRBJ2-3	NA	NA	TRBV7-9	CASSLDAGGRDTDTQYF	TGTGCCAGCAGCTTAGACGCCGGGGGGCGAGACACAGATACGCAGTATTTT
TRBJ2-1	many	NA	TRBV12-3/TRBV12-4	CASTNYNEQFF	TGTGCCAGCACTAACTACAATGAGCAGTTCTTC
TRBJ1-1	NA	TRBD1	TRBV11-2	CAISGTGGEAFF	TGTGCCATCTCCGGGACAGGGGGAGAAGCTTTCTTT
TRBJ2-1	few	TRBD2	TRBV27	CASSLSGNNNEQFF	TGTGCCAGCAGTTTGAGCGGGAATAACAATGAGCAGTTCTTC
TRBJ2-7	NA	TRBD2	TRBV13	CASSDRAASGNYEQYF	TGTGCCAGCAGCGATCGGGCGGCTAGCGGTAACTACGAGCAGTACTTC
TRBJ2-2	NA	TRBD2	TRBV20-1	CSARTSGGELFF	TGCAGTGCAAGGACTAGTGGCGGGGAGCTGTTTTTT
TRBJ2-7	NA	NA	TRBV12-3/TRBV12-4	CASSLMQHSYEQYF	TGTGCCAGCAGTTTGATGCAACACAGCTACGAGCAGTACTTC
TRBJ2-5	NA	NA	TRBV5-1	CASRPIVQETQYF	TGCGCCAGCAGACCGATCGTCCAAGAGACCCAGTACTTC
TRBJ2-5	few	NA	TRBV20-1	CSAIQMGFQETQYF	TGCAGTGCTATCCAGATGGGATTCCAAGAGACCCAGTACTTC
TRBJ2-1	NA	NA	TRBV5-1	CASSLYGTEYNEQFF	TGCGCCAGCAGCTTGTATGGGACGGAATACAATGAGCAGTTCTTC
TRBJ1-2	few	NA	TRBV20-1	CSAPGTLANYGYTF	TGCAGTGCTCCCGGGACCCTCGCAAACTATGGCTACACCTTC
TRBJ2-7	NA	NA	TRBV7-8	CASSRPSYEQYF	TGTGCCAGCAGCCGACCCTCCTACGAGCAGTACTTC
TRBJ1-1	NA	NA	TRBV20-1	CSASTGFEAFF	TGCAGTGCTAGTACCGGTTTTGAAGCTTTCTTT
TRBJ2-1	few	TRBD2	TRBV20-1	CSARGLAGGLTSYNEQFF	TGCAGTGCTAGGGGGCTAGCGGGGGGGCTAACGTCCTACAATGAGCAGTTCTTC
TRBJ2-1	many	NA	TRBV6-1	CASSGDSYNEQFF	TGTGCCAGCAGCGGGGACTCCTACAATGAGCAGTTCTTC
TRBJ2-7	NA	NA	TRBV10-3	CAISEGLNYEQYF	TGTGCCATCAGTGAGGGGCTTAACTACGAGCAGTACTTC
TRBJ2-7	few	TRBD1	TRBV29-1	CSVPTGTGNEQYF	TGCAGCGTTCCTACCGGGACAGGGAACGAGCAGTACTTC
TRBJ2-6	few	NA	TRBV7-9	CASSLWLSGANVLTF	TGTGCCAGCAGCCTATGGCTCTCTGGGGCCAACGTCCTGACTTTC
TRBJ2-7	NA	NA	TRBV20-1	CSARDGRGMLSYEQYF	TGCAGTGCTAGAGATGGACGGGGGATGTTATCCTACGAGCAGTACTTC
TRBJ2-1	many	NA	TRBV12-3/TRBV12-4	CASSLSGGRTSYNEQFF	TGTGCCAGCAGTTTATCAGGCGGAAGGACCTCCTACAATGAGCAGTTCTTC
TRBJ2-3	few	NA	TRBV5-5	CASSQQGRTDTQYF	TGTGCCAGCAGCCAACAGGGACGGACAGATACGCAGTATTTT
TRBJ2-7	few	NA	TRBV6-6	CASRNTGNYEQYF	TGTGCCAGCCGTAACACAGGGAACTACGAGCAGTACTTC
TRBJ2-7	few	TRBD1	TRBV7-2	CASSLGPGTGRPYEQYF	TGTGCCAGCAGCTTAGGCCCCGGGACAGGTCGACCCTACGAGCAGTACTTC
TRBJ2-5	once	TRBD1	TRBV4-3	CASSQGQGATETQYF	TGCGCCAGCAGCCAAGGGCAGGGGGCGACGGAGACCCAGTACTTC
TRBJ2-1	NA	TRBD2	TRBV20-1	CSARGTPLGRNEQFF	TGCAGTGCTAGGGGGACTCCCCTCGGGAGGAATGAGCAGTTCTTC
TRBJ2-7	NA	NA	TRBV5-1	CASTRTDSYEQYF	TGCGCCAGCACCCGGACAGACTCCTACGAGCAGTACTTC
TRBJ2-2	few	NA	TRBV20-1	CSAMAVGAGELFF	TGCAGTGCTATGGCCGTGGGCGCCGGGGAGCTGTTTTTT
TRBJ2-1	NA	TRBD2	TRBV5-1	CASSSRGTSGLNEQFF	TGCGCCAGCAGCTCCCGCGGGACTAGCGGACTCAATGAGCAGTTCTTC
TRBJ2-1	few	TRBD2	TRBV7-3	CASSLRTPRTSSYNEQFF	TGTGCCAGCAGCTTACGTACTCCTCGGACTAGCTCCTACAATGAGCAGTTCTTC